This TCR beta chain was found in a study of blood T cell repertoires in COVID-19. The CDR3 contains 14 residues. TCRdb keeps only in-frame clones here, not all; method: immunoSEQ multiplex PCR. This table holds roughly 310,000 clones, approximately 87% found once. This sequence joins TRBV12-1 and TRBJ1-3; no DNA check was done on the table's D call, TRBD1. TRBV12-1 is listed as a pseudogene. The sequence derives from a woman in her 30s with COVID-19, enrolled during active disease. The specimen was peripheral blood. As DNA, the CDR3 is TGTGCCAGCAGCTCACAGGGAATCAGAAACACCATATATTTT. It encodes CASSSQGIRNTIYF.